Each of the 2 T cell receptor beta chains below was sequenced from the same sample in a study of blood T cell repertoires in COVID-19. Sequencing used immunoSEQ multiplex PCR; TCRdb keeps in-frame clones, though not all of them. This table has around 270,000 clones, around four fifths appearing once. The sequencing sample was made of peripheral blood. The origin of the receptors is a man aged 60-69 years with acute or convalescent COVID-19.

The V call is TRBV11-2, the J call TRBJ1-4, with 9 nucleotides matching TRBD1. Germline CDR1 SGHAT, CDR2 FQNNGV. This CDR3 spans 14 amino acids. V shed 5 bases and J 5 bases; nucleotides not matched to a gene: 3. For the CDR3, the DNA is TGTGCCAGCAGCCGCGACAGGGGGAATGAAAAACTGTTTTTT. Translating gives CASSRDRGNEKLFF.

The V and J genes are TRBV18 and TRBJ2-3; D may be TRBD2 (5 bases). The CDR3 sequence is 14 residues long. Trimming stripped 2 bases from V and 2 bases from J, with 8 bases between. Germline V gives CDR1 KGHSH, CDR2 LQKENI. The CDR3 DNA is TGTGCCAGCTCACCATTCCGGGACACAGATACGCAGTATTTT. Translation gives CASSPFRDTDTQYF.